This T cell receptor beta chain was recovered during a study of T cells in Graves' hyperthyroidism and ophthalmopathy. Overall study: Peripheral blood draws took place at initial diagnosis, ahead of any treatment.

Regarding the study as a whole: Stable hyperthyroidism and ophthalmopathy were separated using 13 V-J signatures.

Amplification of TCR beta CDR3 regions was performed using RNA transcripts as template. A set of HTBI primers served as the primers for a first-round RT-PCR of the TCR CDR3. From the multiplex PCR reads, TCRdb called clonotypes with MiXCR, one entry per CDR3 protein. The sample has 490,000 or so distinct CDR3 sequences; less than 20% are singletons. Uncontrolled infection, other autoimmune disease, pregnancy or lactation barred patients from enrollment. PBMCs were sourced from about 10 ml fresh peripheral blood. A remark on this clonotype: Its antigen is unknown.

V was pared by 3 bases and J by 5 bases, with 13 bases between. The length of the CDR3 is 13 residues. The V gene's germline CDR1 is DFQATT and CDR2 SNEGSKA (reference sequence). This clonotype originated in a man in his forties with Graves' ophthalmopathy. The material sequenced was blood. The chain uses TRBV20-1 and TRBJ1-2; D remains unclear. The CDR3: CSARSEFAYGYTF. Here the CDR3 DNA reads TGCAGTGCTAGGTCGGAATTCGCTTATGGCTACACCTTC.